This T cell receptor beta chain emerged from a study of CD8+ T cells in alopecia areata. The CDR3 totals 16 residues. CDR1 SQVTM and CDR2 ANQGSEA come from the germline V gene. V lost 6 bases and J lost 5; bases outside the gene matches: 12. TCR sequencing used cDNA made by reverse transcription of extracted RNA. Sequencing used immunoSEQ multiplex PCR; TCRdb keeps in-frame clones, though not all of them. The repertoire holds about 150,000 clones, 75% to 90% seen once, with less than 15% in the top ten. This receptor was taken from a human donor with alopecia areata. This specimen was CD8+ T cells sorted from blood, taken at week 0. This rearrangement joins TRBV29-1 to TRBJ2-5; TRBD2 matches at 13 bases. CDR3 residues: CSVVGLAGDKGETQYF. In DNA, the CDR3 is TGCAGCGTCGTAGGACTAGCGGGGGACAAGGGGGAGACCCAGTACTTC. The whole variable domain, filled in from reference TRBV29-1 and TRBJ2-5, reads SAVISQKPSRDICQRGTSLTIQCQVDSQVTMMFWYRQQPGQSLTLIATANQGSEATYESGFVIDKFPISRPNLTFSTLTVSNMSPEDSSIYLCSVVGLAGDKGETQYFGPGTRLLVL.